This TCR beta chain emerged from a study of cytomegalovirus exposure and HLA in healthy donors. Study-wide results and caveats: As immune exposure information, only CMV serostatus was available.

Of note for this clone: Its target is not known.

The CDR3 length is 14 residues. Germline values: CDR1 MNHNS, CDR2 SASEGT. The study ran its PCR with 60 Vbeta and 13 Jbeta primers. The protocol was immunoSEQ multiplex PCR, while the TCRdb copy is restricted to in-frame clones and leaves out a portion. The sample carries 150,000 to 180,000 clones, over 70% recorded once. The origin of this receptor is a man aged 25-45 years in good health and CMV-seropositive. The sequencing sample was made of PBMCs. The V call is TRBV6-1, the J call TRBJ2-5; D remains ambiguous. The assigned J gene may be wrong: the sequence end matches TRBJ2-7 better. DNA for the CDR3: TGTGCCAGCAGTGAAGGACACCTCATCTACGAGCAGTACTTC. This codes for CASSEGHLIYEQYF.